These 13 T cell receptor beta chains share one sample of origin, sequenced in a study of blood T cells in healthy people across ages. A second PCR, run for roughly 7 to 12 cycles, used a sample-barcoded 5' primer plus a J-beta primer mix. Using its own MiXCR run on the 5' RACE reads, TCRdb lists one record per CDR3 protein. The profile shows approximately 820,000 distinct CDR3 sequences, 40% to 50% of them singletons. The sequenced sample was blood. The source of these receptors is a man in his sixties in good health.

The sample holds a few counts of this clonotype. The rearrangement uses TRBV4-3 and TRBJ1-2; TRBD1 agrees at 10 bases. V shed 0 bases and J 7 bases; nucleotides not matched to a gene: 5. Germline values: CDR1 LGHNA, CDR2 YSLEER. This CDR3 contains 15 residues. The CDR3 reads CASSQDRQGAGGYTF. The CDR3 coding sequence is TGCGCCAGCAGCCAAGATCGACAGGGGGCCGGTGGCTACACCTTC.

This clonotype was counted once. The rearrangement uses TRBV28 and TRBJ2-1; TRBD1 agrees at 7 bases. This CDR3 region has 13 residues. Germline V gene sequence: CDR1 MDHEN, CDR2 SYDVKM. The trim removed 7 bases at V and 8 bases at J, leaving 8 bases unmatched. The DNA of the CDR3 is TGTGCCAGCAATGGGCAGGGGGAGCATGAGCAGTTCTTC. Amino acid sequence: CASNGQGEHEQFF.

This clonotype occurred a few times. DNA for the CDR3: TGTGCCAGCAGCTCGCAACTAGCGGGGGCCACAGATACGCAGTATTTT. Translating gives CASSSQLAGATDTQYF. The chain links TRBV7-2 to TRBJ2-3; the match to TRBD2 covers 11 bases. The CDR3 sequence is 16 residues long. Germline V gene data show CDR1 as SGHTA and CDR2 as FQGNSA. The V and J ends lost 4 bases and 2 bases, in that order; junction bases with no gene match: 5.

The V call is TRBV7-9, the J call TRBJ2-6; D is uncertain. The germline V gene encodes CDR1 SEHNR and CDR2 FQNEAQ (reference sequence). The CDR3 runs 16 residues. The ends were cut back, 4 bases at V and 0 bases at J, with 10 bases in the middle. The CDR3 DNA reads as TGTGCCAGCAGCTCGCAGCGCAGCTCTGGGGCCAACGTCCTGACTTTC. This encodes CASSSQRSSGANVLTF.

This clonotype was observed many times. The chain recombines TRBV6-6 with TRBJ2-1, with D unclear. The CDR3 covers 14 residues. CDR1 and CDR2 (germline): MNHNY, SVGAGI (reference sequence). Trimming stripped 0 bases from V and 4 bases from J, with 7 bases between. The CDR3 bases are TGTGCCAGCAGTTACTCGAACCTATACAATGAGCAGTTCTTC. As protein: CASSYSNLYNEQFF.

Of note for this clonotype: This sequence may be a read error, since a much larger clone differs from it by one base. V usage is TRBV7-8 and J usage is TRBJ2-7; 7 bases fit TRBD1. Germline assignment: CDR1 SGHVS and CDR2 FQNEAQ. After removal of 5 bases from V and 7 bases from J, the junction contained 14 bases not matched to a gene. The CDR3 runs 15 residues. CDR3 DNA: TGTGCCAGCAGCCGACGACAGGGACCCTACAATGAGCAGTACTTC. Residues: CASSRRQGPYNEQYF.

The chain combines TRBV27 with TRBJ2-5, with unresolved D. The V end lost 4 bases, the J end lost 1 base, and 7 bases lay between the germline ends. Germline V gives CDR1 MNHEY, CDR2 SMNVEV (reference sequence). The length of the CDR3 is 13 residues. For the CDR3, the DNA is TGTGCCAGCAGTTGGTGGCGCCAAGAGACCCAGTACTTC. Its translation: CASSWWRQETQYF.

The table lists this clonotype with a count of one. The V call is TRBV5-1, the J call TRBJ1-1; D remains unclear. Germline V gene data show CDR1 as SGHRS and CDR2 as YFSETQ. V was shortened by 0 bases and J by 1 base, with 10 bases between the two germline ends. The CDR3 totals 15 residues. CDR3 nucleotide sequence: TGCGCCAGCAGCTTGGAAGGGATGGGGAACACTGAAGCTTTCTTT. Amino acids: CASSLEGMGNTEAFF.

Worth noting for this clonotype: Given a much more abundant clone one base away, this may be a read error. This chain connects TRBV5-6 to TRBJ2-7, with D perhaps matching TRBD1 or TRBD2 (5 bases each). V gave up 6 bases and J gave up 6 bases, with 19 bases separating them. Germline V gene sequence: CDR1 SGHDT, CDR2 YYEEEE. The CDR3 has 14 amino acids. CDR3 sequence reads: CASIYAGSLGEQYF. In DNA, the CDR3 is TGTGCCAGCATCTATGCAGGGAGCCTGGGCGAGCAGTACTTC.

This clonotype was counted between two and nine times. This chain links TRBV7-6 with TRBJ2-3; 8 bases fit TRBD2. Losses at the gene ends were 4 bases for V and 2 bases for J; bases not matched to a gene: 8. In germline, CDR1 is SGHVS, CDR2 FNYEAQ. The CDR3 length is 16 residues. The CDR3 DNA reads TGTGCCAGCAGCTCCGCGGCGGGGGGATCCACAGATACGCAGTATTTT. It yields the protein CASSSAAGGSTDTQYF.

This clonotype has a single count. The chain is built from TRBV18 and TRBJ2-1; 8 bases are a match to TRBD1. Germline trimming cut 5 bases from V and 7 bases from J; bases unmatched to any gene: 7. This CDR3 region has 14 residues. From germline, CDR1 is KGHSH and CDR2 LQKENI. The CDR3 DNA reads TGTGCCAGCTCAGCCCGGACAGGGTTGAATGAGCAGTTCTTC. Its translation: CASSARTGLNEQFF.

This sequence joins TRBV3-1 and TRBJ1-2; TRBD1 might be the D (5 bases). CDR3 size: 15 residues. V was pared by 4 bases and J by 6 bases, with 18 bases between. Germline-derived CDR1 and CDR2 are LGHDT and YNNKEL (reference sequence). CDR3 sequence (DNA): TGTGCCAGCAGCCCTGGCGAGGACACAGACGATGGCTACACCTTC. The encoded protein is CASSPGEDTDDGYTF.

The chain is built from TRBV20-1 and TRBJ2-1; 8 nucleotides line up with TRBD2. The V gene's germline CDR1 is DFQATT and CDR2 SNEGSKA (reference sequence). This CDR3 has 14 amino acids. V lost 5 bases and J lost 6; bases outside the gene matches: 9. The CDR3 sequence is CSASQGTSTNEQFF. DNA of the CDR3: TGCAGTGCTTCCCAGGGGACTAGTACCAATGAGCAGTTCTTC.